These 26 T cell receptor beta chains were all obtained from the same sample, sequenced in a study of read filtering for tumor transcriptome and immune sequencing. The library was built from 400 ng RNA with molecular barcoded adaptors for alpha/delta and beta/gamma chains. One entry per CDR3 protein, called by TCRdb with MiXCR from the reads. The data hold over 20,000 distinct CDR3 sequences, with approximately 13% observed a single time. Sequencing was carried out using a population of CD138-negative cells sorted from bone marrow. The receptor source for this set is a donor at least 40 years old with multiple myeloma.

A few counts support this clonotype. At one end the junction does not follow the germline gene, possibly because of a read error. The chain joins TRBV6-5 to TRBJ2-1, with D tentatively TRBD1 (5 bases). CDR1 is MNHEY and CDR2 is SVGAGI in the germline V gene. The CDR3 loop spans 15 amino acids. Here the CDR3 reads CASSQGRESCNEQFF. DNA for the CDR3: TGTGCCAGCAGCCAGGGCCGCGAATCCTGCAATGAGCAGTTCTTC.

A remark on this clonotype: A read error may explain this, as a much larger clone is one base away. V gene TRBV7-9 combines with J gene TRBJ2-5; D perhaps matches TRBD1 (6 bases). Per the germline V gene, CDR1 is SEHNR and CDR2 is FQNEAQ (reference sequence). Trimming removed 6 bases from V and 5 bases from J, with 16 bases in between. The CDR3 sequence is 14 residues long. CDR3: CASRALGGVETQYF. CDR3 DNA: TGTGCCAGCAGGGCTTTAGGGGGAGTGGAGACCCAGTACTTC.

The sample holds many counts of this clonotype. This chain links TRBV5-1 with TRBJ2-3, with 7 bases identical to TRBD2. The CDR3 is 16 residues long. CDR1 and CDR2 (germline): SGHRS, YFSETQ. V trimming: 0 bases; J trimming: 2 bases; junction bases outside the gene matches: 6. The CDR3 loop is CASSLVPGTNTDTQYF. The CDR3 DNA reads as TGCGCCAGCAGCTTGGTCCCCGGGACTAACACAGATACGCAGTATTTT.

This clonotype was seen many times. The chain is built from TRBV7-2 and TRBJ2-2; TRBD1 is a possible D gene (6 bases). CDR3 length equals 17 residues. Trimming removed 5 bases from V and 6 bases from J, with 22 bases in between. CDR1 and CDR2 (germline): SGHTA, FQGNSA. The CDR3 protein is CASSVRTAARVAGELFF. In DNA form, the CDR3 reads TGTGCCAGCAGCGTACGGACAGCCGCGAGGGTTGCCGGGGAGCTGTTTTTT.

This clonotype showed up many times. The chain has TRBV3-1 and TRBJ2-1, with D perhaps matching TRBD1 (6 bases). The ends were cut back, 4 bases at V and 5 bases at J, with 12 bases in the middle. Germline V gives CDR1 LGHDT, CDR2 YNNKEL (reference sequence). The CDR3 runs to 14 residues. CDR3 nucleotide sequence: TGTGCCAGCAGCCGCACAGGGTCGAACAATGAGCAGTTCTTC. Protein product: CASSRTGSNNEQFF.

This clonotype came up many times. This rearrangement joins TRBV19 to TRBJ2-1; possible D gene TRBD1, 6 bases. Germline lookup yields CDR1 LNHDA and CDR2 SQIVND (reference sequence). This CDR3 has 15 residues. Trimming took off 5 bases at V and 0 bases at J, with 11 bases between the two ends. Here the CDR3 DNA reads TGTGCCAGTAGTTTACAGGGCCTCTCCTACAATGAGCAGTTCTTC. Protein sequence: CASSLQGLSYNEQFF.

This clonotype appeared a few times. The chain carries TRBV15 and TRBJ2-7; possibly TRBD1 or TRBD2 for D (5 bases each). The CDR3 spans 15 residues. Trimming removed 2 bases from V and 3 bases from J, with 14 bases in between. CDR1 LNHNV and CDR2 YYDKDF come from the germline V gene (reference sequence). The CDR3 loop is CATSRHRDASYEQYF. DNA of the CDR3: TGTGCCACCAGCAGACACCGGGACGCTAGCTACGAGCAGTACTTC.

This clonotype was seen ten or more times. The gene calls are TRBV11-2 and TRBJ2-3; 11 bases align to TRBD2. The ends lost 5 bases at V and 4 bases at J; junction bases unmatched: 5. The CDR3 is 15 residues long. In germline, CDR1 is SGHAT, CDR2 FQNNGV. In nucleotides, the CDR3 is TGTGCCAGCAGCAAGACTAGCGGGATGTCAGATACGCAGTATTTT. Translation: CASSKTSGMSDTQYF.

There are many counts of this clonotype. The chain couples TRBV5-1 to TRBJ1-1; D remains ambiguous. The ends were cut back, 0 bases at V and 6 bases at J, with 12 bases in the middle. CDR1 and CDR2 from the germline V gene are SGHRS and YFSETQ. The CDR3 covers 14 residues. The CDR3: CASSLDPLYAEAFF. DNA for the CDR3: TGCGCCAGCAGCTTGGACCCCCTGTACGCTGAAGCTTTCTTT.

The chain combines TRBV29-1 with TRBJ1-3; 8 bases are shared with TRBD1. CDR3 length: 13 residues. Trimming cost V 6 bases and J 4 bases; bases outside gene matches: 5. Germline V gene lookup returns CDR1 SQVTM and CDR2 ANQGSEA. The CDR3 sequence: CSVMDREGNTIYF. The CDR3 nucleotides are TGCAGCGTCATGGACAGGGAAGGAAACACCATATATTTT.

This clonotype was picked up a small number of times. This chain links TRBV19 with TRBJ2-1; D not resolved. Trimming cost V 3 bases and J 5 bases, with 11 bases left between them. Looked up from germline, CDR1 is LNHDA and CDR2 is SQIVND (reference sequence). There are 14 residues in the CDR3. DNA of the CDR3: TGTGCCAGTAGTATTTCGAACGGCCACAATGAGCAGTTCTTC. Its protein product is CASSISNGHNEQFF.

This clonotype has at least ten counts. The chain employs TRBV19 and TRBJ2-1; D is possibly TRBD1 or TRBD2 (5 bases each). Germline CDR1 is LNHDA and CDR2 is SQIVND (reference sequence). The CDR3 loop spans 13 amino acids. V lost 3 bases, J lost 7 bases, and 10 bases lay in between. The chain's CDR3 is CASSIWGNNEQFF. The CDR3 nucleotides read TGTGCCAGTAGTATTTGGGGGAATAATGAGCAGTTCTTC.

The rearrangement joins TRBV20-1 to TRBJ2-1, with 15 bases identical to TRBD2. V was pared by 1 base and J by 5 bases, with 3 bases of the junction left unmatched. Germline CDR1 DFQATT, CDR2 SNEGSKA (reference sequence). The CDR3 runs to 16 residues. Here the CDR3 reads CSARGGLAGGNNEQFF. For the CDR3, the DNA is TGCAGTGCTAGAGGGGGACTAGCGGGAGGAAACAATGAGCAGTTCTTC.

The sample holds a few counts of this clonotype. CDR3 in amino acids: CASSPIAGTTYTYEQYF. The CDR3 region has the DNA TGTGCCAGCAGCCCCATTGCCGGGACTACCTACACCTACGAGCAGTACTTC. The chain uses TRBV4-2 and TRBJ2-7; 7 nucleotides agree with TRBD2. J gave up 2 bases and V 4 bases, and 14 bases lay outside the gene matches. CDR1 is LGHNA and CDR2 is YNFKEQ in the germline V gene. The CDR3 is made up of 17 amino acids.

At least ten counts were recorded for this clonotype. The chain links TRBV28 to TRBJ2-7; D may be TRBD1 (5 bases). Trimming took off 8 bases at V and 1 base at J, with 18 bases between the two ends. The length of the CDR3 is 15 residues. The germline CDR1 and CDR2 sequences are MDHEN and SYDVKM. This CDR3 reads CASCVLGQSSYEQYF. Here the CDR3 DNA reads TGTGCCAGCTGTGTCCTAGGACAATCTTCCTACGAGCAGTACTTC. Looking up the rest from reference TRBV28 and TRBJ2-7 gives the full variable domain: DVKVTQSSRYLVKRTGEKVFLECVQDMDHENMFWYRQDPGLGLRLIYFSYDVKMKEKGDIPEGYSVSREKKERFSLILESASTNQTSMYLCASCVLGQSSYEQYFGPGTRLTVT.

Ten or more counts support this clonotype. The chain carries TRBV3-1 and TRBJ1-2; weak D call: TRBD1 (5 bases). The V gene's germline CDR1 is LGHDT and CDR2 YNNKEL (reference sequence). Trimming left V 1 base short and J 4 bases short, with 10 bases between. This CDR3 spans 14 amino acids. The CDR3 nucleotides are TGTGCCAGCAGCCAAGCTGGGACGATCTATGGCTACACCTTC. As protein: CASSQAGTIYGYTF.

This clonotype was detected many times. The chain has TRBV15 and TRBJ2-5; 7 bases match TRBD1. Germline V gene sequence: CDR1 LNHNV, CDR2 YYDKDF (reference sequence). V lost 0 bases and J lost 3; bases outside the gene matches: 10. This CDR3 is 17 amino acids long. In nucleotides, the CDR3 is TGTGCCACCAGCAGAGAGAGGCCCTGGGACAGAGAAGAGACCCAGTACTTC. It codes for CATSRERPWDREETQYF.

The table lists this clonotype with many counts. The chain recombines TRBV20-1 with TRBJ2-5; 7 bases map to TRBD2. Germline V gene sequence: CDR1 DFQATT, CDR2 SNEGSKA (reference sequence). Trimming took 3 bases from V and 6 from J; bases not matched to a gene: 10. CDR3 length: 14 residues. The chain's CDR3 is CSASGGVGVKTQYF. In nucleotides, the CDR3 is TGCAGTGCTAGTGGGGGGGTTGGAGTGAAGACCCAGTACTTC.

With regard to this clonotype: Given a much more abundant clone one base away, this may be a read error. As the CDR3 is not closed by the conserved phenylalanine or tryptophan, this likely results from a read error. The CDR3 here is CASLPGVDGELFS. In nucleotides, the CDR3 is TGTGCCAGCCTCCCGGGAGTGGACGGGGAGCTGTTTTCT. The V call is TRBV7-6, the J call TRBJ2-2, with a weak D call TRBD2 (6 bases). V lost 8 bases to trimming and J lost 7 bases, with 14 bases between them. The CDR3 covers 13 residues. Germline values: CDR1 SGHVS, CDR2 FNYEAQ.

This clonotype was seen ten or more times. The CDR3 loop reads CASSQNPSGSTDTQYF. DNA of the CDR3: TGCGCCAGCAGCCAAAACCCTAGCGGGAGCACAGATACGCAGTATTTT. The chain is built from TRBV4-1 and TRBJ2-3; 8 bases fit TRBD2. The CDR3 totals 16 residues. V lost 2 bases, J lost 0 bases, and 4 bases stayed unmatched. Germline lookup yields CDR1 MGHRA and CDR2 YSYEKL.

This clonotype has at least ten counts. The chain uses TRBV5-5 and TRBJ2-1; D is uncertain. The V end was cut by 0 bases, the J end by 4 bases, with 14 bases between. The CDR3 is 16 amino acids. Per germline, CDR1 SGHKS and CDR2 YYEKEE (reference sequence). The DNA of the CDR3 is TGTGCCAGCAGCTTGGCAGCCACCCACCGTTACAATGAGCAGTTCTTC. Translating gives CASSLAATHRYNEQFF.

This clonotype was seen a handful of times. This sequence joins TRBV7-2 and TRBJ1-6; unclear D gene. Trimming pared 3 bases from V and 0 bases from J, leaving 3 bases between. The CDR3 has 14 amino acids. The V gene's germline CDR1 is SGHTA and CDR2 FQGNSA. The CDR3 loop is CASSLVSYNSPLHF. The CDR3 DNA is TGTGCCAGCAGCTTGGTCTCCTATAATTCACCCCTCCACTTT.

The chain carries TRBV7-6 and TRBJ1-3; no firm D call. The CDR3 has 15 amino acids. Germline-derived CDR1 and CDR2 are SGHVS and FNYEAQ. V shed 5 bases and J shed 0 bases, with 11 bases lying between them. CDR3 nucleotide sequence: TGTGCCAGCAGCCAACCCTATCTCTCTGGAAACACCATATATTTT. This gives the protein CASSQPYLSGNTIYF.

The table lists this clonotype with many counts. The chain combines TRBV6-2 or TRBV6-3 with TRBJ1-5; a possible D gene is TRBD1 (5 bases). V was pared by 6 bases and J by 6 bases, with 15 bases between. Germline CDR1 is MNHEY and CDR2 is SVGEGT. The CDR3 loop spans 14 amino acids. The CDR3 DNA reads as TGTGCCAGCAGCCAGGGCAGGGAGATTCAGCCCCAGCATTTT. Translation gives CASSQGREIQPQHF.

This clonotype was observed many times. The genes are TRBV29-1 and TRBJ2-1; 11 bases align to TRBD2. V shed 0 bases, J shed 12 bases, and the junction held 13 bases outside the gene matches. The CDR3 is made up of 16 amino acids. Germline V gene lookup returns CDR1 SQVTM and CDR2 ANQGSEA. CDR3 bases: TGCAGCGTTGAAGATCTAGCGGGAGGTCTTAAATTAGGGCAGTTCTTC. It translates to CSVEDLAGGLKLGQFF.

This clonotype was seen at least ten times. The CDR3 spells CASSSGSQRANEKLFF. The CDR3 nucleotides read TGTGCCAGCAGCTCCGGGTCCCAAAGGGCTAATGAAAAACTGTTTTTT. This sequence joins TRBV7-9 and TRBJ1-4; D is unresolved. The CDR3 runs to 16 residues. Germline assignment: CDR1 SEHNR and CDR2 FQNEAQ (reference sequence). With 4 bases removed from V and 3 bases from J, the gap between germline ends came to 15 bases.